Presented here are 13 T cell receptor beta chains from one specimen sequenced in a study of T cells after posttransplantation cyclophosphamide (dated by TCRdb to the mid-2010s). The intended sense of this specimen's treatment or condition label: high-dose cyclophosphamide on days +3 and +4 as single-agent GVHD prophylaxis. For conditioning, the PTCy patients got busulfan and fludarabine, then a related or unrelated marrow graft, followed by cyclophosphamide on days +3 and +4. Library generation was performed with the immunoSEQ multiplex PCR assay. The immuneACCESS repertoire file appears here via TCRdb, limited to in-frame rearrangements. These files lack a portion of the clones; in checked studies, under half of the deficit traces to unresolved V genes, and the cause of the others is not known. The sample has 9,500 to 15,000 clones on record, with no singletons. The ten biggest clones cover 26% of the sample.

Source: PBMCs, taken after allogeneic stem cell transplant with posttransplant cyclophosphamide. These receptors were collected from a female patient in her 40s who received an allogeneic stem cell transplant from a related donor, was CMV-positive, and had acute GVHD only. A transplant means some T cells may be of graft donor rather than patient origin.

There are many counts of this clone. The chain couples TRBV18 to TRBJ2-1; tentative D call: TRBD2 (6 bases). The CDR3 is made up of 14 amino acids. V was shortened by 6 bases and J by 6 bases, with 15 bases between the two germline ends. CDR1 and CDR2 (germline): KGHSH, LQKENI. The CDR3 sequence is CASSKDLLANEQFF. The CDR3, as DNA: TGTGCCAGCTCTAAGGATTTACTAGCCAATGAGCAGTTCTTC.

This chain links TRBV7-2 with TRBJ2-5, with 10 bases matching TRBD1. The trim removed 0 bases at V and 5 bases at J, leaving 6 bases unmatched. The CDR3 loop spans 16 amino acids. Germline V gene data show CDR1 as SGHTA and CDR2 as FQGNSA. In DNA, the CDR3 is TGTGCCAGCAGCTTAGCTGGGACAGGGGAGAGGGAGACCCAGTACTTC. Its protein is CASSLAGTGERETQYF. The full variable domain, its missing parts supplied by reference TRBV7-2 and TRBJ2-5, is GAGVSQSPSNKVTEKGKDVELRCDPISGHTALYWYRQSLGQGLEFLIYFQGNSAPDKSGLPSDRFSAERTGGSVSTLTIQRTQQEDSAVYLCASSLAGTGERETQYFGPGTRLLVL.

This clone was detected many times. The identical CDR3 is also encoded by other nucleotide sequences in the sample. The chain links TRBV12-5 to TRBJ1-4; 8 bases are shared with TRBD1. Germline CDR1 is LGHNT and CDR2 is FRNRAP. The CDR3 consists of 14 residues. J gave up 8 bases and V 6 bases, and 8 bases lay outside the gene matches. Here the CDR3 reads CASGPSTGGEKLFF. The DNA for the CDR3 is TGTGCTAGTGGCCCCTCAACAGGGGGGGAAAAACTGTTTTTT.

In its sample, this clone was seen many times. The V gene is TRBV6-5, the J gene TRBJ1-2, with 7 positions matching TRBD1. The V gene's germline CDR1 is MNHEY and CDR2 SVGAGI. V shed 0 bases, J shed 4 bases, and the junction held 5 bases outside the gene matches. This CDR3 region has 15 residues. CDR3 amino acids: CASSYSKGTVYGYTF. The CDR3 nucleotides are TGTGCCAGCAGTTACTCGAAGGGGACAGTCTATGGCTACACCTTC.

The chain joins TRBV7-2 to TRBJ2-3, with D possibly being TRBD2 (5 bases). The CDR3 length is 16 residues. CDR1 and CDR2 (germline): SGHTA, FQGNSA. The V and J ends lost 5 bases and 4 bases respectively, with 19 bases between them. CDR3 in amino acids: CASSTELGFSADTQYF. The CDR3 nucleotides are TGTGCCAGCAGCACCGAACTAGGTTTTAGTGCAGATACGCAGTATTTT.

This clone has at least ten counts. V usage is TRBV30 and J usage is TRBJ1-1; 8 bases map to TRBD1. Germline lookup yields CDR1 GTSNPN and CDR2 SVGIG (reference sequence). Unmatched junction bases numbered 17, after V lost 4 bases and J lost 10 bases. This CDR3 has 15 amino acids. The CDR3 DNA reads TGTGCCTGGACCTACCAAATCAACCAGGGGGCAGGAGCTTTCTTT. It codes for CAWTYQINQGAGAFF.

Ten or more counts support this clone. V usage is TRBV6-1 and J usage is TRBJ2-3; 8 bases agree with TRBD1. Germline loops: CDR1 MNHNS, CDR2 SASEGT. V dropped 6 bases and J dropped 4; count of bases not matched to a gene: 6. This CDR3 has 14 residues. The CDR3 sequence: CASSRDRIADTQYF. In nucleotides, the CDR3 is TGTGCCAGCAGCCGGGACAGGATTGCAGATACGCAGTATTTT.

The table lists this clone with many counts. J is TRBJ2-1 and V is TRBV14; TRBD2 agrees at 16 bases. The germline V gene has CDR1 SGHDN and CDR2 FVKESK. This CDR3 has 16 residues. Trimming cost V 5 bases and J 7 bases; bases outside gene matches: 5. CDR3 protein: CASSYGTSGRGNEQFF. The CDR3 DNA sequence: TGTGCCAGCAGCTACGGGACTAGCGGGAGGGGGAATGAGCAGTTCTTC.

This clone was picked up many times. The chain joins TRBV6-5 to TRBJ2-1; TRBD2 is a possible D gene (6 bases). Germline V gene lookup returns CDR1 MNHEY and CDR2 SVGAGI. The CDR3 runs to 14 residues. Between the trimmed V and J ends, which lost 6 bases and 0 bases, there was a span of 9 bases. In DNA, the CDR3 is TGTGCCAGCAGACCCGGGAGCTCCTACAATGAGCAGTTCTTC. It codes for CASRPGSSYNEQFF.

This clone was recorded many times. The rearrangement uses TRBV28 and TRBJ1-2; D is unresolved. CDR3 length equals 12 residues. From germline, CDR1 is MDHEN and CDR2 SYDVKM. Deletions cut 3 bases from V and 8 bases from J, with 10 bases between. The chain's CDR3 is CASSFGGSGYTF. Written as DNA, the CDR3 is TGTGCCAGCAGTTTCGGAGGGAGCGGCTACACCTTC.

This clone was seen many times. The chain employs TRBV7-9 and TRBJ1-2; 8 bases map to TRBD1. The CDR3 runs to 16 residues. Germline loops: CDR1 SEHNR, CDR2 FQNEAQ (reference sequence). V shed 5 bases, J shed 2 bases, and the junction held 10 bases outside the gene matches. In DNA form, the CDR3 reads TGTGCCAGCAGCCACGACAGGGGAGGAGTCAACTATGGCTACACCTTC. It is translated as CASSHDRGGVNYGYTF.

Ten or more counts support this clone. V is TRBV29-1 and J is TRBJ2-7; 7 bases line up with TRBD1. This CDR3 comprises 13 residues. With 7 bases clipped from V and 2 bases from J, the junction kept 8 bases outside the gene matches. Germline-derived CDR1 and CDR2 are SQVTM and ANQGSEA. This chain's CDR3 is CSGEGTATYEQYV. The DNA for the CDR3 is TGCAGCGGCGAGGGGACAGCCACCTACGAGCAGTACGTC.

Many counts were recorded for this clone. The rearrangement joins TRBV19 to TRBJ1-1; TRBD1 matches 8 bases. Trimming took 4 bases from V and 5 from J; bases not matched to a gene: 3. The CDR3 extends over 13 amino acids. Germline CDR1 is LNHDA and CDR2 is SQIVND (reference sequence). In DNA form, the CDR3 reads TGTGCCAGTAGTACCACAGGGGGAACTGAAGCTTTCTTT. This sequence encodes CASSTTGGTEAFF.